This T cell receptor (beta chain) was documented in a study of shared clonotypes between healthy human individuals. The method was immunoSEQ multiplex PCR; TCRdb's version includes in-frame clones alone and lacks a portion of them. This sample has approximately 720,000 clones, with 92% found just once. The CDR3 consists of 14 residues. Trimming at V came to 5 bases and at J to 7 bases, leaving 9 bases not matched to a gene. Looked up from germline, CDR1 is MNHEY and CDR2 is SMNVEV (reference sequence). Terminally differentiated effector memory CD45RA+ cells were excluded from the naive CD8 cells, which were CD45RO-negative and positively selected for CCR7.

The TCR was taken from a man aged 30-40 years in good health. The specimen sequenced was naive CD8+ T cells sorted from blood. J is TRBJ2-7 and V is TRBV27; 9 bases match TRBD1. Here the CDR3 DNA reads TGTGCCAGCAGTATCGGGACAGGGATTGGGGAGCAGTACTTC. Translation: CASSIGTGIGEQYF.